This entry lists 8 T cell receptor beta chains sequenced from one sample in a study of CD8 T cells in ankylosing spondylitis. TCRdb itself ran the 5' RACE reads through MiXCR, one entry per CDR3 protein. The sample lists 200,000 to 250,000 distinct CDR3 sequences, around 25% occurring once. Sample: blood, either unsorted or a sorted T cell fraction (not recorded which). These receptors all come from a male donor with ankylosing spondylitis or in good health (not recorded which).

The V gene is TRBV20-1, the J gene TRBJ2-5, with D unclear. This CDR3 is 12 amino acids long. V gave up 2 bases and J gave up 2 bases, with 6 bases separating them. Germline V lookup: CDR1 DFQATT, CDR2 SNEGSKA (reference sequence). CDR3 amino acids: CSARTRQETQYF. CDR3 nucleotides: TGCAGTGCTAGAACCAGGCAAGAGACCCAGTACTTC.

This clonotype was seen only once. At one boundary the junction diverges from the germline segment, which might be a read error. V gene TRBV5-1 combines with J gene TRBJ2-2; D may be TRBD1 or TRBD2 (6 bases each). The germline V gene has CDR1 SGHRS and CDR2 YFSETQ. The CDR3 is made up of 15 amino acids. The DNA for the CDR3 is TGCGCCAGCAGCTTGAGTGGAGGGGACACCGGGGAGCCGTTTTTT. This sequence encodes CASSLSGGDTGEPFF.

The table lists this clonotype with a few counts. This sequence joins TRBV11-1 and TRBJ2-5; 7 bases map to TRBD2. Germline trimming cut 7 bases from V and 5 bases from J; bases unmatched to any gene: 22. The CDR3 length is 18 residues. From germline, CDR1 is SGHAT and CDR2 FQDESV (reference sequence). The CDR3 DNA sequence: TGTGCCAGCAAGCCCGCCTTGGGGCGGGAGCGGAGCGGTGAGACCCAGTACTTC. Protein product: CASKPALGRERSGETQYF.

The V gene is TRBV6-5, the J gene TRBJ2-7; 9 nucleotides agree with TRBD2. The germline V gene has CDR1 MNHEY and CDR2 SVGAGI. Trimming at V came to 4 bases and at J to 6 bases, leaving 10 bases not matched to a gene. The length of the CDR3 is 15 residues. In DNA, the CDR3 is TGTGCCAGCAGTTCCTGGGCTGTAGCGGGAGCCGAGCAGTACTTC. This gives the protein CASSSWAVAGAEQYF.

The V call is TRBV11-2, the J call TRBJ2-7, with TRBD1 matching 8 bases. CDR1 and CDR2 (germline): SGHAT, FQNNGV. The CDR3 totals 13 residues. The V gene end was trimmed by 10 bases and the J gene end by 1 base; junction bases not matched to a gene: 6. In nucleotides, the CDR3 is TGTGCCACGCACAGGGGGATTTCCTACGAGCAGTACTTC. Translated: CATHRGISYEQYF.

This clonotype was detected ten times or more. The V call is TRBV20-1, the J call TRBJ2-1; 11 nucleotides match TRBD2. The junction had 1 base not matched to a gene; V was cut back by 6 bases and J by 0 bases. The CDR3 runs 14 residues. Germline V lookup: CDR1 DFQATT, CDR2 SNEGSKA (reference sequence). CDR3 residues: CSALAGGSYNEQFF. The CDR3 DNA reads TGCAGTGCCCTAGCGGGAGGCTCCTACAATGAGCAGTTCTTC.

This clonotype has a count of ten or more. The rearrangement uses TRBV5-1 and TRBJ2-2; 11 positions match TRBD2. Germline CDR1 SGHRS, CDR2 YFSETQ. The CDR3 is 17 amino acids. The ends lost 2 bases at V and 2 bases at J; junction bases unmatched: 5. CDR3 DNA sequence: TGCGCCAGCAGCTTCCCGACTAGCGGGGCTAACACCGGGGAGCTGTTTTTT. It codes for CASSFPTSGANTGELFF.

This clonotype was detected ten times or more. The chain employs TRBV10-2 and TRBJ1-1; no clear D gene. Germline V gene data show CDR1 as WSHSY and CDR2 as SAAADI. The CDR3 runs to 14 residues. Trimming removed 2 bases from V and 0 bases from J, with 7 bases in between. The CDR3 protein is CASSEPGMNTEAFF. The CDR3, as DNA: TGCGCCAGCAGTGAGCCAGGTATGAACACTGAAGCTTTCTTT.